These T cell receptor beta chains were read from a single sample in a study of T cell responses to AZD1222 COVID-19 vaccine. Sequencing was performed with immunoSEQ multiplex PCR; in TCRdb, only in-frame clones are kept and a portion is missing. Among over 130,000 clones listed, about 91% were seen once. This material consisted of peripheral blood, taken on day 0 of AZD1222 vaccination. These TCRs come from an adult in good health. Each CDR3 is given with its conserved first and last residue. Each record gives: V gene, D gene, CDR3 protein. The D gene is left open where the match is weak.

v_gene: TRBV27
d_gene: TRBD1
CDR3aa: CASSQRQGGWNTEAFF

v_gene: TRBV6-5
d_gene: .
CDR3aa: CASRYRPTYGYTF

v_gene: TRBV4-2
d_gene: .
CDR3aa: CASSQLSGRTNYGYTF

v_gene: TRBV4-3
d_gene: .
CDR3aa: CASSQEGQTGFYGYTF

v_gene: TRBV25-1
d_gene: .
CDR3aa: CASSEFDSYQPQHF

v_gene: TRBV19
d_gene: TRBD1
CDR3aa: CASRITGTGNNSPLHF

v_gene: TRBV11-2
d_gene: .
CDR3aa: CASSLEGATNEKLFF

v_gene: TRBV28
d_gene: .
CDR3aa: CASSLGTRTFNYGYTF

v_gene: TRBV4-1
d_gene: TRBD2
CDR3aa: CASSLMGLDENEQFF

v_gene: TRBV19
d_gene: .
CDR3aa: CASEPSGFSRYGYTF

v_gene: TRBV14
d_gene: TRBD1
CDR3aa: CASKAGGYEQYF

v_gene: TRBV5-1
d_gene: TRBD1
CDR3aa: CASTGQGTDTQYF

v_gene: TRBV4-1
d_gene: .
CDR3aa: CASRSSGHKGAEAFF

v_gene: TRBV18
d_gene: .
CDR3aa: CASSPLDDGYNEQFF

v_gene: TRBV28
d_gene: .
CDR3aa: CASIGQDRSTYEQYF

v_gene: TRBV6-6
d_gene: .
CDR3aa: CASTEKNEQFF

v_gene: TRBV4-2
d_gene: .
CDR3aa: CASSHERSVTYNEQFF

v_gene: TRBV2
d_gene: .
CDR3aa: CASLSSGFGYGYTF

v_gene: TRBV11-2
d_gene: .
CDR3aa: CASSLGGGREIGTDTQYF

v_gene: TRBV29-1
d_gene: .
CDR3aa: CSVAVSFSYNEQFF

v_gene: TRBV7-9
d_gene: .
CDR3aa: CASIEGEVQETQYF

v_gene: TRBV5-1
d_gene: .
CDR3aa: CASSLSVGESETQYF

v_gene: TRBV9
d_gene: .
CDR3aa: CASSVGLGPPLPDTQYF

v_gene: TRBV6-5
d_gene: .
CDR3aa: CASYLGRANTGELFF

v_gene: TRBV5-4
d_gene: TRBD1
CDR3aa: CASSFDRVINEQFF

v_gene: TRBV3-1/TRBV3-2
d_gene: TRBD1
CDR3aa: CASSQGVGGGQPQHF

v_gene: TRBV6-4
d_gene: .
CDR3aa: CASSETSGMNTEAFF

v_gene: TRBV6-4
d_gene: .
CDR3aa: CASSESGGQPQHF

v_gene: TRBV2
d_gene: TRBD1
CDR3aa: CASSFTGGSDYGYTF

v_gene: TRBV5-6
d_gene: .
CDR3aa: CASSLSPGAPSTGELFF

v_gene: TRBV6-5
d_gene: .
CDR3aa: CATPPGPKIYYEQYF

v_gene: TRBV5-1
d_gene: .
CDR3aa: CASSGTSVETQYF

v_gene: TRBV30
d_gene: TRBD1
CDR3aa: CAWSATGFGQPQHF

v_gene: TRBV6-5
d_gene: .
CDR3aa: CASSYGPTASRRTIYF

v_gene: TRBV6-1
d_gene: TRBD2
CDR3aa: CASSVPPGLAGHNEQFF

v_gene: TRBV14
d_gene: .
CDR3aa: CASSQSNNPNYGYTF

v_gene: TRBV11-3
d_gene: TRBD2
CDR3aa: CASSSGLAYNEQFF

v_gene: TRBV13
d_gene: .
CDR3aa: CASSSFEDRNEQFF

v_gene: TRBV2
d_gene: TRBD2
CDR3aa: CASSDSLAGDEQFF

v_gene: TRBV4-2
d_gene: TRBD2
CDR3aa: CASSQVTLAGGRSSYNEQFF

v_gene: TRBV30
d_gene: TRBD1
CDR3aa: CAWSTGQASNQPQHF

v_gene: TRBV7-8
d_gene: TRBD2
CDR3aa: CASSLGALAGGTGELFF

v_gene: TRBV27
d_gene: .
CDR3aa: CASRSTPGVGTKNIQYF

v_gene: TRBV5-1
d_gene: .
CDR3aa: CASSLEGQSDGYTF

v_gene: TRBV30
d_gene: .
CDR3aa: CAWSLNRVLKEEKLFF

v_gene: TRBV4-1
d_gene: .
CDR3aa: CASSQDPGPEAFF

v_gene: TRBV25-1
d_gene: .
CDR3aa: CASSGQRFGTNEKLFF

v_gene: TRBV10-3
d_gene: .
CDR3aa: CAISESNAADTQYF